The T cell receptor (beta chain) described here comes from a study of shared clonotypes between healthy human individuals. Regarding the study as a whole: Tissue TCR repertoires likely differ from these blood-only repertoires.

In germline, CDR1 is MRHNA, CDR2 SNTAGT. The CDR3 loop spans 16 amino acids. Trimming at V came to 0 bases and at J to 9 bases, leaving 10 bases not matched to a gene. Method: immunoSEQ multiplex PCR; TCRdb's copy keeps in-frame clones and lacks some. The table has about 1.1 million clones, around three quarters seen once. With respect to this clone: Its specificity is not known.

The origin of this receptor is a man aged 18 to 29 in good health. Some clones in this sample may be carry-over from other donors' samples. The material sequenced was memory CD4+ T cells from PBMCs. The subset denotes: CD45RA-negative fraction. The chain carries TRBV6-4 and TRBJ2-1; 8 bases map to TRBD2. CDR3 region: CASSDSITGRAGEQFF. The DNA for the CDR3 is TGTGCCAGCAGTGACTCGATTACCGGGAGGGCCGGTGAGCAGTTCTTC.